The entry that follows covers one TCR beta chain sequence. Antigen: not known. Clones were sequenced by immunoSEQ multiplex PCR, and TCRdb holds only the in-frame ones, with some missing. Of roughly 52,000 clones listed, 70% to 85% are singletons. This sample was taken from a study of OX40 agonist ivuxolimab in advanced cancers. Study observations and caveats: Relative to CD4+ cells, CD8+ T cells on average had more expanded clones. Among patients with partial responses at 0.1-3.0 mg/kg, clonal expansion was among the lowest.

Trimming cost V 7 bases and J 5 bases, with 14 bases left between them. CDR3 length: 13 amino acids. Germline V CDR1 and CDR2: MNHEY, SVGAGI. The study sampled blood at baseline, cycle 4 day 1, and cycle 7 day 1. The origin of this receptor is an adult with an advanced solid tumor such as melanoma, head and neck, liver or kidney cancer. Sequenced material: CD4+ or CD8+ T cells sorted from blood, taken in a trial of the OX40 agonist ivuxolimab. The rearrangement joins TRBV6-5 to TRBJ2-5; TRBD2 is a possible D gene (6 bases). The CDR3 loop reads CASTLPGAETQYF. CDR3 bases: TGTGCCAGCACCCTACCGGGAGCCGAGACCCAGTACTTC.